The 13 T cell receptor beta chains in this list originate from one sample, sequenced in a study of breast tumors, draining lymph nodes, adjacent tissues (dated by TCRdb to 2015 to 2016). Libraries were constructed by multiplex PCR. TCRdb shows the sequencer as Illumina HiSeq 2000. Using fastp at Q25 and MiXCR, TCRdb reprocessed the public reads and kept productive beta chains. Rows with one shared CDR3 protein collapse into an entry with the most common genes and DNA. The sample profile shows about 89,000 distinct CDR3 sequences; 25% to 35% of them were found once. Over 8% of the sample belongs to the ten largest clones. The lymph node samples were taken from the axillary draining lymph nodes of breast cancer patients. The sample consisted of axillary lymph node tissue. These receptors were collected from a female donor with breast cancer. Some clones in this sample may be carry-over from other donors' samples.

This chain links TRBV5-5 with TRBJ1-2; TRBD1 might be the D (5 bases). Germline CDR1 reads SGHKS; CDR2 reads YYEKEE (reference sequence). The CDR3 has 18 amino acids. CDR3 coding DNA: TGTCCCATCACCAAAATGCTGGGGCTGATTGCTACACAGTATGGCTACACCTTC. This codes for CPITKMLGLIATQYGYTF.

V gene TRBV7-6 combines with J gene TRBJ2-3; 9 bases match TRBD1. The V gene's germline CDR1 is SGHVS and CDR2 FNYEAQ. V was pared by 5 bases and J by 4 bases, with 13 bases of the junction left unmatched. This CDR3 is built from 17 residues. CDR3 residues: CASSLTGQGGSADTQYF. The CDR3 nucleotides read TGTGCCAGCAGCCTCACGGGACAGGGTGGGAGCGCAGATACGCAGTATTTT.

The chain couples TRBV7-6 to TRBJ2-5, with D possibly being TRBD1 (5 bases). Germline V gives CDR1 SGHVS, CDR2 FNYEAQ. This CDR3 comprises 16 residues. V dropped 0 bases and J dropped 5 bases, with 16 bases sitting between them. The CDR3 loop reads CASSLANADTGETQYF. The CDR3 nucleotides read TGTGCCAGCAGCTTAGCGAACGCGGACACCGGGGAGACCCAGTACTTC.

Details on this clonotype: A much larger clone lies one base from this, so it may be a read error. CDR3 nucleotide sequence: TGTGCCAGCAGCTTGCTCAGAACCTATGGCCACACCTTC. Translating it yields CASSLLRTYGHTF. This rearrangement joins TRBV5-4 to TRBJ1-2, with D uncertain. The CDR3 extends over 13 amino acids. Germline lookup yields CDR1 SGHNT and CDR2 YYREEE (reference sequence).

This clonotype was picked up many times. The rearrangement uses TRBV7-2 and TRBJ2-4; TRBD2 matches at 8 bases. In germline, CDR1 is SGHTA, CDR2 FQGNSA. V dropped 5 bases and J dropped 4; count of bases not matched to a gene: 1. This CDR3 has 13 residues. CDR3 DNA: TGTGCCAGCAGCACTAGCGGAAAAAACATTCAGTACTTC. Translation gives CASSTSGKNIQYF. Combining the CDR3 with reference TRBV7-2 and TRBJ2-4 gives the whole variable domain GAGVSQSPSNKVTEKGKDVELRCDPISGHTALYWYRQSLGQGLEFLIYFQGNSAPDKSGLPSDRFSAERTGGSVSTLTIQRTQQEDSAVYLCASSTSGKNIQYFGAGTRLSVL.

The chain joins TRBV6-5 to TRBJ2-3, with TRBD1 identical over 9 bases. The V gene end was trimmed by 5 bases and the J gene end by 1 base; junction bases not matched to a gene: 13. Germline V gives CDR1 MNHEY, CDR2 SVGAGI. The CDR3 is made up of 18 amino acids. The CDR3 reads CASSHVGGRTGGTDTQYF. CDR3 DNA sequence: TGTGCCAGCAGTCACGTGGGTGGGAGGACAGGGGGCACAGATACGCAGTATTTT.

In this sample, this clonotype turned up once. Germline is not matched at one junction end, which may reflect a read error. The CDR3 DNA sequence: TGCGCCGGCAGCTCCGGGACTAGCGGGACCGAGCAGTACTTC. Its translation is CAGSSGTSGTEQYF. The chain couples TRBV5-1 to TRBJ2-7; 13 nucleotides align to TRBD2. The germline V gene has CDR1 SGHRS and CDR2 YFSETQ. CDR3 size: 14 residues.

On this clonotype: Given a much more abundant clone one base away, this may be a read error. The V gene is TRBV5-6, the J gene TRBJ2-7, with D maybe TRBD1 (5 bases). Germline-derived CDR1 and CDR2 are SGHDT and YYEEEE. The CDR3 runs 13 residues. Trimming shortened V by 4 bases and J by 6 bases, and 14 bases separated the two germline ends. The CDR3 sequence: CASSPTGAREQYF. CDR3 DNA sequence: TGTGCCAGCAGCCCGACTGGGGCACGCGAGCAGTACTTC.

This clonotype was detected many times. The chain combines TRBV15 with TRBJ2-7, with 11 positions matching TRBD2. The germline CDR1 and CDR2 sequences are LNHNV and YYDKDF (reference sequence). V shed 3 bases and J 4 bases; nucleotides not matched to a gene: 5. CDR3 length: 15 residues. CDR3 nucleotides: TGTGCCACCAGCAGTCCGGGACTAGCGGTATACGAGCAGTACTTC. Amino acids: CATSSPGLAVYEQYF.

Note on this clonotype: A much larger clone sits a single nucleotide away, making a read error possible. The chain combines TRBV24-1 with TRBJ1-1; D is uncertain. Germline V gene sequence: CDR1 KGHDR, CDR2 SFDVKD. This CDR3 is 13 amino acids long. CDR3 loop: CATREQLNTGAFF. In nucleotides, the CDR3 is TGTGCCACCAGGGAACAGCTTAACACTGGAGCTTTCTTT.

This clonotype was counted ten times or more. This sequence joins TRBV29-1 and TRBJ2-5; tentative D call: TRBD2 (5 bases). Trimming stripped 7 bases from V and 5 bases from J, with 17 bases between. This CDR3 contains 13 residues. Germline V CDR1 and CDR2: SQVTM, ANQGSEA. The CDR3: CSAIREFEETQYF. In DNA form, the CDR3 reads TGCAGCGCCATAAGGGAGTTTGAGGAGACCCAGTACTTC. Based on the CDR3 plus reference TRBV29-1 and TRBJ2-5, the full variable domain is SAVISQKPSRDICQRGTSLTIQCQVDSQVTMMFWYRQQPGQSLTLIATANQGSEATYESGFVIDKFPISRPNLTFSTLTVSNMSPEDSSIYLCSAIREFEETQYFGPGTRLLVL.

At least ten counts were recorded for this clonotype. The chain combines TRBV4-1 with TRBJ2-1, with TRBD2 identical over 10 bases. This CDR3 comprises 17 residues. CDR1 MGHRA and CDR2 YSYEKL come from the germline V gene. With V trimmed by 3 bases and J by 7 bases, 12 bases remained unmatched. In DNA, the CDR3 is TGCGCCAGCAGCCATCCTCTAGCGGGAGAGAAGGGGAATGAGCAGTTCTTC. Amino acids: CASSHPLAGEKGNEQFF.

This clonotype was detected ten times or more. This may come from a read error, since a much larger clone is one base off. V and J are TRBV6-4 and TRBJ1-2; maybe TRBD1 (5 bases). The CDR3 contains 15 residues. V lost 6 bases and J 6 bases, leaving 20 bases between the germline ends. Germline V gene sequence: CDR1 MRHNA, CDR2 SNTAGT. CDR3 coding DNA: TGTGCCAGCAGCCTTACCGGGACGGACCCCGATGGCTACACCTTC. It is translated as CASSLTGTDPDGYTF.